The 7 T cell receptor beta chains below come from one sample, sequenced in a study of regulatory and conventional T cells in RAG deficiency. This table comes from immunoSEQ multiplex PCR, and its TCRdb copy is limited to in-frame clones, with some not included. In the table there are 30,000 to 35,000 clones, 70% to 80% of which are singletons. Conventional CD4+ T cells were sorted from blood as CD25-low CD127-high cells. These data were also filed under a second study, of regulatory T cells. As that study records: Amplification used 52 TRBV primers and 13 TRBJ primers.

Sequenced input: CD4+ effector T cells sorted from blood. The receptor source for this set is a human donor in good health.

V and J are TRBV5-1 and TRBJ2-2, with D possibly being TRBD1 or TRBD2 (6 bases each). From germline, CDR1 is SGHRS and CDR2 YFSETQ. V lost 4 bases and J lost 3, with 13 bases in between. This CDR3 comprises 15 residues. CDR3 residues: CASSLLGGYTGELFF. In DNA, the CDR3 is TGCGCCAGCAGCCTGTTGGGGGGCTACACCGGGGAGCTGTTTTTT.

The chain uses TRBV7-9 and TRBJ2-3, with TRBD1 identical over 8 bases. V dropped 3 bases and J dropped 10; count of bases not matched to a gene: 24. Germline CDR1 is SEHNR and CDR2 is FQNEAQ (reference sequence). The CDR3 loop spans 19 amino acids. CDR3 residues: CASSFRGGIRGRRRNSQYF. The CDR3 DNA is TGTGCCAGCAGCTTTAGAGGGGGAATCAGGGGGCGCCGCCGAAACTCGCAGTATTTT.

The chain recombines TRBV7-6 with TRBJ1-1, with TRBD1 matching over 7 bases. The V and J ends lost 5 bases and 3 bases, in that order; junction bases with no gene match: 6. The CDR3 is 14 residues long. Per germline, CDR1 SGHVS and CDR2 FNYEAQ. CDR3 amino acids: CASSVGQSYTEAFF. The CDR3 region has the DNA TGTGCCAGCAGCGTGGGACAGAGTTACACTGAAGCTTTCTTT. Complete variable domain (other parts from reference TRBV7-6 and TRBJ1-1): GAGVSQSPRYKVTKRGQDVALRCDPISGHVSLYWYRQALGQGPEFLTYFNYEAQQDKSGLPNDRFSAERPEGSISTLTIQRTEQRDSAMYRCASSVGQSYTEAFFGQGTRLTVV.

The gene calls are TRBV6-5 and TRBJ2-1, with 8 bases lining up with TRBD2. With V trimmed by 2 bases and J by 7 bases, 7 bases remained unmatched. This CDR3 is built from 15 residues. Germline V gives CDR1 MNHEY, CDR2 SVGAGI. For the CDR3, the DNA is TGTGCCAGCAGTTACCAGGGACTAGGGCGGAATGAGCAGTTCTTC. Translated, it gives CASSYQGLGRNEQFF.

The chain couples TRBV5-1 to TRBJ2-2, with 9 bases matching TRBD1. This CDR3 has 17 amino acids. The J segment lost 1 base and the V segment lost 5 bases, leaving 9 bases of the junction unmatched. Germline CDR1 is SGHRS and CDR2 is YFSETQ. CDR3 protein: CASSSRTGAMNTGELFF. CDR3 sequence (DNA): TGCGCCAGCAGTTCTCGGACAGGGGCCATGAACACCGGGGAGCTGTTTTTT. The variable domain in full, completed from reference TRBV5-1 and TRBJ2-2, reads KAGVTQTPRYLIKTRGQQVTLSCSPISGHRSVSWYQQTPGQGLQFLFEYFSETQRNKGNFPGRFSGRQFSNSRSEMNVSTLELGDSALYLCASSSRTGAMNTGELFFGEGSRLTVL.

The chain employs TRBV7-3 and TRBJ2-3; the D is unclear. The CDR3 is 14 residues long. Germline assignment: CDR1 SGHTA and CDR2 FQGTGA. With 5 bases removed from V and 4 bases from J, the gap between germline ends came to 13 bases. The CDR3, as DNA: TGTGCCAGCAGCCCCTCCGCTAGGGCAGATACGCAGTATTTT. Protein product: CASSPSARADTQYF.

The V call is TRBV6-1, the J call TRBJ1-5; D possibly corresponds to TRBD1 (6 bases). Trimming removed 3 bases at V and 6 bases at J, with 15 bases between. This CDR3 region has 15 residues. Germline V lookup: CDR1 MNHNS, CDR2 SASEGT. The CDR3 sequence: CASSDRGAKGQPQHF. CDR3 DNA sequence: TGTGCCAGCAGTGATCGGGGGGCGAAAGGTCAGCCCCAGCATTTT.